The 28 T cell receptor beta chains below all came from one sample that was sequenced in a study of blood T cell repertoires in COVID-19. The protocol was immunoSEQ multiplex PCR, while the TCRdb copy is restricted to in-frame clones and leaves out a portion. Of 250,000 to 400,000 clones in the sample, roughly nine tenths were seen once. Sequenced sample: PBMCs or T cells enriched from blood (not recorded which). The receptors were sampled from a man aged 55 to 70 who had recovered from COVID-19.

This clone was picked up one time. This rearrangement joins TRBV15 to TRBJ1-3; D unresolved. This CDR3 comprises 14 residues. From germline, CDR1 is LNHNV and CDR2 YYDKDF (reference sequence). The germline V and J ends were trimmed by 5 bases and 0 bases, with 8 bases remaining between them. CDR3 nucleotides: TGTGCCACCAGCCTACTGAGCTCTGGAAACACCATATATTTT. This translates into CATSLLSSGNTIYF.

This clone showed up just a few times. CDR3 coding DNA: TGTGCCAGCAGCTTCCGAGCGGGGCCTTCTGGGGCCAACGTCCTGACTTTC. It specifies CASSFRAGPSGANVLTF. The chain carries TRBV5-4 and TRBJ2-6, with 7 bases fitting TRBD2. The length of the CDR3 is 17 residues. The germline V gene encodes CDR1 SGHNT and CDR2 YYREEE (reference sequence). Losses at the gene ends were 2 bases for V and 1 base for J; bases not matched to a gene: 6.

The sample holds one count of this clone. The J gene is TRBJ2-7, the V gene TRBV6-1; D possibly corresponds to TRBD2 (5 bases). The CDR3 extends over 17 amino acids. The V gene's germline CDR1 is MNHNS and CDR2 SASEGT. Trimming removed 1 base at V and 1 base at J, with 17 bases between. CDR3: CASSEGLRGTRSYEQYF. CDR3 sequence (DNA): TGTGCCAGCAGTGAAGGACTTCGGGGTACCCGTTCCTACGAGCAGTACTTC.

The chain combines TRBV5-1 with TRBJ2-3; 11 positions agree with TRBD2. Germline V lookup: CDR1 SGHRS, CDR2 YFSETQ. V shed 0 bases, J shed 6 bases, and the junction held 6 bases outside the gene matches. CDR3 length: 16 residues. In DNA, the CDR3 is TGCGCCAGCAGCTTGGCCACTAGCGGGAGTTTGGATACGCAGTATTTT. It encodes CASSLATSGSLDTQYF.

A note on this clone: This same CDR3 is encoded by further DNA sequences in the sample. This rearrangement joins TRBV7-9 to TRBJ2-7; TRBD1 aligns across 7 bases. Trimming cost V 5 bases and J 6 bases; bases outside gene matches: 7. The CDR3 runs 13 residues. The germline CDR1 and CDR2 sequences are SEHNR and FQNEAQ (reference sequence). The CDR3 DNA follows: TGTGCCAGCAGCCGCCTATGGGACAGCGAGCAGTACTTC. Amino acids: CASSRLWDSEQYF.

The rearrangement uses TRBV19 and TRBJ1-1; TRBD1 aligns across 8 bases. The germline gives CDR1 LNHDA, CDR2 SQIVND (reference sequence). The CDR3 has 13 amino acids. V was clipped by 5 bases and J by 8 bases; unmatched bases: 7. CDR3 coding DNA: TGTGCCAGTAGTTTCCAGGGGGCAAGGGAAGCTTTCTTT. This sequence encodes CASSFQGAREAFF.

The chain combines TRBV5-4 with TRBJ1-2; the D gene is possibly TRBD1 (5 bases). This CDR3 comprises 14 residues. V was clipped by 6 bases and J by 5 bases, with 17 bases between them. In germline, CDR1 is SGHNT, CDR2 YYREEE (reference sequence). The CDR3 coding sequence is TGTGCCAGCACCAAGGGAGGGGATTGGTATGGCTACACCTTC. Translation: CASTKGGDWYGYTF.

The gene calls are TRBV6-5 and TRBJ2-1, with D tentatively TRBD1 (5 bases). The CDR3 runs 14 residues. Germline V gene sequence: CDR1 MNHEY, CDR2 SVGAGI. Trimming stripped 6 bases from V and 1 base from J, with 10 bases between. The CDR3 DNA is TGTGCCAGCAGAGTCACAGGATCCTACAATGAGCAGTTCTTC. Translation: CASRVTGSYNEQFF.

The chain links TRBV9 to TRBJ2-1; 8 nucleotides agree with TRBD2. The CDR3 is 15 residues long. Trimming cost V 1 base and J 8 bases; bases outside gene matches: 8. Germline V gene data show CDR1 as SGDLS and CDR2 as YYNGEE. CDR3 protein: CASSVTSGSFDEQFF. In DNA form, the CDR3 reads TGTGCCAGCAGCGTAACCAGCGGGAGTTTTGATGAGCAGTTCTTC.

V is TRBV7-3 and J is TRBJ1-1; D gene uncertain. V lost 5 bases and J 2 bases, leaving 9 bases between the germline ends. Germline CDR1 SGHTA, CDR2 FQGTGA. There are 13 residues in the CDR3. CDR3 in DNA: TGTGCCAGCAGCAAAGGACTAAACACTGAAGCTTTCTTT. This sequence encodes CASSKGLNTEAFF.

The chain joins TRBV7-9 to TRBJ1-2; D is unresolved. The V and J ends lost 7 bases and 3 bases respectively, with 6 bases between them. CDR1 SEHNR and CDR2 FQNEAQ come from the germline V gene (reference sequence). This CDR3 spans 11 amino acids. The CDR3 DNA sequence: TGTGCCAGCATGGGAGACTATGGCTACACCTTC. It codes for CASMGDYGYTF.

The chain has TRBV27 and TRBJ1-5; D remains ambiguous. The CDR3 extends over 13 amino acids. Germline CDR1 is MNHEY and CDR2 is SMNVEV (reference sequence). V was trimmed by 2 bases and J by 7 bases, leaving 9 bases between them. CDR3 DNA: TGTGCCAGCAGTTTAGGCAGAGGACAGCCCCAGCATTTT. Translation gives CASSLGRGQPQHF.

The chain has TRBV27 and TRBJ2-7; D is uncertain. Looked up from germline, CDR1 is MNHEY and CDR2 is SMNVEV (reference sequence). There are 14 residues in the CDR3. V was pared by 5 bases and J by 6 bases, with 17 bases between. The CDR3: CASSAVRHFAEQYF. The CDR3 region has the DNA TGTGCCAGCAGTGCCGTCCGTCACTTCGCCGAGCAGTACTTC.

The rearrangement joins TRBV19 to TRBJ1-4; 10 nucleotides agree with TRBD1. With 8 bases clipped from V and 6 bases from J, the junction kept 9 bases outside the gene matches. From germline, CDR1 is LNHDA and CDR2 SQIVND (reference sequence). The CDR3 length is 15 residues. For the CDR3, the DNA is TGTGCCAGTCGTAGTCCGACAGGGGGCTATGAAAAACTGTTTTTT. Its translation is CASRSPTGGYEKLFF.

This chain connects TRBV5-1 to TRBJ2-7; D may be TRBD1 (5 bases). Between the trimmed V and J ends, which lost 4 bases and 6 bases, there was a span of 14 bases. The germline V gene has CDR1 SGHRS and CDR2 YFSETQ. The CDR3 contains 13 residues. The CDR3 here is CASSPTGRPEQYF. The CDR3 nucleotides are TGCGCCAGCAGCCCCACAGGCAGACCCGAGCAGTACTTC.

This chain links TRBV5-1 with TRBJ2-1; 13 bases are a match to TRBD2. The CDR3 has 16 amino acids. Losses at the gene ends were 4 bases for V and 3 bases for J; bases not matched to a gene: 4. The V gene's germline CDR1 is SGHRS and CDR2 YFSETQ. The CDR3 DNA reads TGCGCCAGCAGCCCGAGGACTAGCGGGAGCTACAATGAGCAGTTCTTC. It specifies CASSPRTSGSYNEQFF.

The chain combines TRBV11-2 with TRBJ2-7; 9 nucleotides agree with TRBD2. Unmatched junction bases numbered 7, after V lost 4 bases and J lost 9 bases. Germline lookup yields CDR1 SGHAT and CDR2 FQNNGV. This CDR3 is 13 amino acids long. CDR3 in DNA: TGTGCCAGCAGCTCGAAAGGACTAGCGAGGCAGTACTTC. Translated, it gives CASSSKGLARQYF.

V gene TRBV5-1 combines with J gene TRBJ2-2, with a tentative D call TRBD1 (6 bases). V was shortened by 7 bases and J by 7 bases, with 14 bases between the two germline ends. The CDR3 is 13 residues long. CDR1 and CDR2 from the germline V gene are SGHRS and YFSETQ. The CDR3 loop reads CASAQGGNGELFF. CDR3 nucleotide sequence: TGCGCCAGCGCCCAAGGGGGTAACGGGGAGCTGTTTTTT.

V gene TRBV4-1 combines with J gene TRBJ1-1; 10 nucleotides align to TRBD1. V dropped 2 bases and J dropped 3; count of bases not matched to a gene: 6. There are 16 residues in the CDR3. Germline V gene data show CDR1 as MGHRA and CDR2 as YSYEKL. DNA for the CDR3: TGCGCCAGCAGCCAACTTCGGGACAGGGGAGACACTGAAGCTTTCTTT. This sequence encodes CASSQLRDRGDTEAFF.

The V and J genes are TRBV27 and TRBJ2-7; TRBD1 agrees at 8 bases. This CDR3 is built from 15 residues. Trimming cost V 0 bases and J 4 bases; bases outside gene matches: 5. Germline CDR1 MNHEY, CDR2 SMNVEV (reference sequence). The chain's CDR3 is CASSLSGQGVYEQYF. In nucleotides, the CDR3 is TGTGCCAGCAGTTTATCAGGACAGGGTGTTTACGAGCAGTACTTC.

This clone came up once. The chain links TRBV11-2 to TRBJ2-1; 9 bases line up with TRBD2. Germline trimming cut 5 bases from V and 7 bases from J; bases unmatched to any gene: 9. From germline, CDR1 is SGHAT and CDR2 FQNNGV. This CDR3 is 15 amino acids long. The CDR3 protein is CASSRGLADTNEQFF. In nucleotides, the CDR3 is TGTGCCAGCAGCCGGGGACTAGCAGATACTAATGAGCAGTTCTTC.

The chain carries TRBV10-3 and TRBJ1-6; TRBD1 agrees at 7 bases. The V gene end was trimmed by 10 bases and the J gene end by 10 bases; junction bases not matched to a gene: 13. The CDR3 loop spans 14 amino acids. Per germline, CDR1 ENHRY and CDR2 SYGVKD. The CDR3 here is CATQWTGQQSPLHF. CDR3 DNA: TGTGCCACCCAATGGACAGGTCAGCAATCACCCCTCCACTTT.

This chain joins TRBV5-1 and TRBJ2-7; possibly TRBD2 for D (6 bases). The V and J ends lost 4 bases and 0 bases respectively, with 14 bases between them. The CDR3 is made up of 15 amino acids. Per the germline V gene, CDR1 is SGHRS and CDR2 is YFSETQ. The CDR3 sequence is CASSGGTGRSYEQYF. The CDR3 DNA reads TGCGCCAGCAGCGGGGGGACTGGGCGCTCCTACGAGCAGTACTTC.

V gene TRBV2 combines with J gene TRBJ1-2; D possibly corresponds to TRBD1 (5 bases). Trimming removed 2 bases at V and 4 bases at J, with 8 bases between. Per the germline V gene, CDR1 is SNHLY and CDR2 is FYNNEI. This CDR3 comprises 13 residues. CDR3 bases: TGTGCCAGCAGTGAATATAGGGGCTATGGCTACACCTTC. Translation: CASSEYRGYGYTF.

The rearrangement joins TRBV6-5 to TRBJ2-7; 9 nucleotides agree with TRBD2. V shed 6 bases, J shed 0 bases, and the junction held 3 bases outside the gene matches. This CDR3 spans 14 amino acids. Germline V gene lookup returns CDR1 MNHEY and CDR2 SVGAGI. CDR3 sequence reads: CASSLAGSSYEQYF. CDR3 DNA sequence: TGTGCCAGCAGCCTAGCGGGGAGCTCCTACGAGCAGTACTTC.

V usage is TRBV5-4 and J usage is TRBJ1-1, with D hard to call. This CDR3 has 13 amino acids. The V gene's germline CDR1 is SGHNT and CDR2 YYREEE (reference sequence). V dropped 4 bases and J dropped 3 bases, with 10 bases sitting between them. The CDR3 sequence is CASSVGVDTEAFF. In DNA form, the CDR3 reads TGTGCCAGCAGCGTGGGAGTTGACACTGAAGCTTTCTTT.

The chain combines TRBV13 with TRBJ2-5; the match to TRBD2 covers 13 bases. Germline CDR1 and CDR2: PRHDT and FYEKMQ (reference sequence). V lost 3 bases to trimming and J lost 0 bases; unmatched junction nucleotides: 7. CDR3 size: 18 residues. The CDR3 spells CASSFGLAGAPYQETQYF. Written as DNA, the CDR3 is TGTGCCAGCAGCTTCGGACTAGCGGGGGCCCCGTACCAAGAGACCCAGTACTTC. Based on the CDR3 plus reference TRBV13 and TRBJ2-5, the full variable domain is AAGVIQSPRHLIKEKRETATLKCYPIPRHDTVYWYQQGPGQDPQFLISFYEKMQSDKGSIPDRFSAQQFSDYHSELNMSSLELGDSALYFCASSFGLAGAPYQETQYFGPGTRLLVL.

This chain joins TRBV29-1 and TRBJ2-5; 8 nucleotides align to TRBD2. Trimming at V came to 7 bases and at J to 1 base, leaving 5 bases not matched to a gene. Germline V gene data show CDR1 as SQVTM and CDR2 as ANQGSEA. This CDR3 region has 13 residues. The CDR3 loop is CSAGGGTQETQYF. CDR3 sequence (DNA): TGCAGCGCCGGGGGGGGGACCCAAGAGACCCAGTACTTC.